The sequence of this TCR beta chain was determined in a study of T-cell reconstitution after alpha-beta-depleted transplantation in children. Study-level findings and limits: Alpha-beta T cells present about two months after transplant were reported to originate from several hundred expanded graft clones. T-cell counts and diversity at one year following transplant were attributed mainly to newly produced T cells. Some patients showed high day-60 TCRbeta diversity, which derived from surviving recipient T cells and thymic progenitors.

Researchers prepared the TCRbeta library using unique molecular identifiers, the study reports. Each CDR3 protein is one row after TCRdb ran MiXCR on the PCR reads. In the table there are about 98,000 distinct CDR3 sequences, 20% to 30% of which are singletons. The CDR3 spans 14 residues. Trimming removed 4 bases at V and 4 bases at J, with 13 bases between. This clonotype was seen a few times. What it binds is unknown. The source material was PBMCs, sampled before TCRalphabeta/CD19-depleted stem cell transplant. The chain recombines TRBV12-3 or TRBV12-4 with TRBJ1-2; perhaps TRBD1 as D (5 bases). The sequence was obtained from a boy between 2 and 10 years old with acute lymphoblastic leukemia, due to receive a stem cell transplant. The CDR3 loop is CASSSGTIVYGYTF. The CDR3 DNA is TGTGCCAGCAGTTCCGGGACGATTGTCTATGGCTACACCTTC.